This T cell receptor (beta chain) was identified during a study of shared clonotypes between healthy human individuals. Worth noting for this clone: Its antigen remains unidentified.

In the naive CD8 group, cells lacked CD45RO and were positively selected for CCR7, so terminally differentiated effector memory CD45RA+ cells were left out. Every donor, a Caucasian adult, lived in Nashville, Tennessee. Study-level points and caveats: Clonotypes not shared had lower generation probabilities than those common to all four donors. Though the depth was large, rarefaction showed that sorted-subset sequencing was incomplete. Sharing across four donors was seen in about 5% of naive CD4 clonotypes.

Germline loops: CDR1 MNHNS, CDR2 SASEGT. The CDR3 covers 11 residues. Trimming shortened V by 1 base and J by 5 bases, and 3 bases separated the two germline ends. Clones were read by immunoSEQ multiplex PCR, and TCRdb kept only the in-frame ones, dropping some. The profile shows hundreds of thousands of clones, around 96% of them singletons. Sequencing input: naive CD8+ T cells sorted from blood. This chain joins TRBV6-1 and TRBJ2-7; D remains unclear. This clonotype was sampled from a woman in her twenties or thirties in good health. The CDR3 loop is CASSEGHEQYF. The CDR3 DNA reads TGTGCCAGCAGTGAAGGCCACGAGCAGTACTTC.